The 29 T cell receptor beta chains listed next were all sequenced from one sample in a study of blood T cell repertoires in COVID-19 (dated by TCRdb to about 2020). Library generation was performed with the immunoSEQ multiplex PCR assay. TCRdb's version of the immuneACCESS table is confined to in-frame rearrangements and falls short of the full clone set. An unresolved V gene accounts for under half of the shortfall where checked; the remainder is of unknown origin. In all, the sample holds about 210,000 clones, and more than 65% of those were seen once. The ten largest account for more than 9% of the sample. The sample was peripheral blood. These TCRs come from a man aged 45-65 years with active or convalescent COVID-19.

CDR3 loop: CASSSRTSGGALRYNEQFF. CDR3 nucleotide sequence: TGTGCCAGCAGCTCACGGACTAGCGGGGGGGCATTACGCTACAATGAGCAGTTCTTC. J is TRBJ2-1 and V is TRBV11-2, with 15 positions matching TRBD2. The CDR3 is made up of 19 amino acids. V was pared by 4 bases and J by 3 bases, with 10 bases of the junction left unmatched. CDR1 and CDR2 (germline): SGHAT, FQNNGV.

The V call is TRBV2, the J call TRBJ1-5, with 7 bases fitting TRBD1. J gave up 6 bases and V 7 bases, and 12 bases lay outside the gene matches. Germline CDR1 is SNHLY and CDR2 is FYNNEI. This CDR3 comprises 15 residues. The CDR3 here is CASKGNRGRIQPQHF. The CDR3 coding sequence is TGTGCCAGCAAAGGGAACAGGGGAAGAATTCAGCCCCAGCATTTT.

The chain has TRBV6-5 and TRBJ2-2; 8 nucleotides align to TRBD2. V gave up 7 bases and J gave up 2 bases; unmatched junction bases: 6. The germline V gene has CDR1 MNHEY and CDR2 SVGAGI. The CDR3 contains 15 residues. This CDR3 is CASTRLAGNTGELFF. The CDR3 nucleotides read TGTGCCAGCACACGGCTAGCGGGCAACACCGGGGAGCTGTTTTTT.

The chain has TRBV9 and TRBJ2-7; D is unresolved. The CDR3 is made up of 14 amino acids. Germline V lookup: CDR1 SGDLS, CDR2 YYNGEE. V lost 0 bases to trimming and J lost 6 bases, with 13 bases between them. DNA of the CDR3: TGTGCCAGCAGCGTAGTGCAGCGAAGTTCCGAGCAGTACGTC. Its translation is CASSVVQRSSEQYV.

V gene TRBV11-2 combines with J gene TRBJ2-1; TRBD2 is a possible D gene (5 bases). CDR3 length: 16 amino acids. Between the trimmed V and J ends, which lost 5 bases and 0 bases, there was a span of 14 bases. Germline values: CDR1 SGHAT, CDR2 FQNNGV. The DNA of the CDR3 is TGTGCCAGCAGCGGGAGTTGGGATAGCTCCTACAATGAGCAGTTCTTC. It translates to CASSGSWDSSYNEQFF.

The chain employs TRBV14 and TRBJ1-6; 7 bases match TRBD1. The CDR3 spans 15 residues. The J segment lost 9 bases and the V segment lost 4 bases, leaving 9 bases of the junction unmatched. Germline V gene lookup returns CDR1 SGHDN and CDR2 FVKESK. For the CDR3, the DNA is TGTGCCAGCAGCCGGACAGGATGGAATTCTTCACCCCTCCACTTT. Amino acids: CASSRTGWNSSPLHF.

This clone was observed a single time. The chain has TRBV6-5 and TRBJ1-2; no clear D gene. The germline V gene encodes CDR1 MNHEY and CDR2 SVGAGI. V lost 1 base, J lost 4 bases, and 7 bases lay in between. The CDR3 totals 13 residues. In DNA, the CDR3 is TGTGCCAGCAGTTACTGGCCCCCCTATGGCTACACCTTC. Its protein product is CASSYWPPYGYTF.

The J gene is TRBJ2-4, the V gene TRBV11-3, with 10 nucleotides matching TRBD1. The CDR3 extends over 16 amino acids. CDR1 SGHNT and CDR2 YENEEA come from the germline V gene. V lost 3 bases and J lost 8; bases outside the gene matches: 10. The CDR3 nucleotides read TGTGCCAGCAGCTTCGGGACAGGGGTTTTTTTGCACATTCAGTACTTC. Translating gives CASSFGTGVFLHIQYF.

The V gene is TRBV19, the J gene TRBJ2-1, with 7 bases fitting TRBD2. After removal of 1 base from V and 2 bases from J, the junction contained 2 bases not matched to a gene. The CDR3 has 15 amino acids. CDR1 and CDR2 (germline): LNHDA, SQIVND (reference sequence). CDR3 sequence reads: CASSIAGGAYNEQFF. CDR3 coding DNA: TGTGCCAGTAGTATAGCGGGGGGAGCCTACAATGAGCAGTTCTTC.

The rearrangement joins TRBV4-3 to TRBJ2-1; 10 nucleotides align to TRBD2. V dropped 4 bases and J dropped 2; count of bases not matched to a gene: 11. Germline V gene data show CDR1 as LGHNA and CDR2 as YSLEER. The CDR3 has 18 amino acids. The CDR3 region has the DNA TGCGCCAGCAGCCCTGGGGCTAGCGGGGGCCCTACCTACAATGAGCAGTTCTTC. Its protein product is CASSPGASGGPTYNEQFF.

The chain combines TRBV3-1 (or the pseudogene TRBV3-2) with TRBJ1-3; the D gene is possibly TRBD1 (6 bases). V was trimmed by 3 bases and J by 3 bases, leaving 15 bases between them. In germline, CDR1 is LGHDT, CDR2 YNNKEL (reference sequence). This CDR3 contains 16 residues. The chain's CDR3 is CASSQGWGGLGNTIYF. The CDR3 region has the DNA TGTGCCAGCAGCCAGGGCTGGGGGGGGCTTGGAAACACCATATATTTT.

The rearrangement uses TRBV27 and TRBJ2-1; TRBD2 agrees at 13 bases. Germline assignment: CDR1 MNHEY and CDR2 SMNVEV (reference sequence). With 6 bases clipped from V and 1 base from J, the junction kept 0 bases outside the gene matches. This CDR3 is 15 amino acids long. Written as DNA, the CDR3 is TGTGCCAGCAGACTAGCGGGAGGGTCCTACAATGAGCAGTTCTTC. Translating it yields CASRLAGGSYNEQFF.

The rearrangement links TRBV28 to TRBJ2-5; 11 positions agree with TRBD1. This CDR3 is built from 20 residues. The junction had 16 bases not matched to a gene; V was cut back by 2 bases and J by 2 bases. CDR1 is MDHEN, CDR2 SYDVKM, per germline. CDR3 loop: CASSLGAGGQGAPHQETQYF. CDR3 nucleotides: TGTGCCAGCAGTTTAGGTGCCGGAGGACAGGGGGCCCCTCATCAAGAGACCCAGTACTTC. Complete variable domain (other parts from reference TRBV28 and TRBJ2-5): DVKVTQSSRYLVKRTGEKVFLECVQDMDHENMFWYRQDPGLGLRLIYFSYDVKMKEKGDIPEGYSVSREKKERFSLILESASTNQTSMYLCASSLGAGGQGAPHQETQYFGPGTRLLVL.

This clone has a handful of counts. V usage is TRBV7-3 and J usage is TRBJ1-4; no firm D call. Germline V gene sequence: CDR1 SGHTA, CDR2 FQGTGA. Between the trimmed V and J ends, which lost 2 bases and 0 bases, there was a span of 7 bases. This CDR3 is built from 15 residues. CDR3 sequence (DNA): TGTGCCAGCAGCTTAGAGGGTACAACTAATGAAAAACTGTTTTTT. Its translation is CASSLEGTTNEKLFF.

This sequence joins TRBV6-2 or TRBV6-3 and TRBJ1-5; D possibly corresponds to TRBD1 (6 bases). Germline V gene sequence: CDR1 MNHEY, CDR2 SVGEGT. Trimming removed 2 bases at V and 0 bases at J, with 26 bases between. The CDR3 spans 21 residues. The CDR3 DNA reads as TGTGCCAGCAGTTACGCTCCCGGACAGAAAAAAGTAATACATAGCAATCAGCCCCAGCATTTT. Protein: CASSYAPGQKKVIHSNQPQHF.

A remark on this clone: Other DNA sequences in this specimen translate into the identical CDR3. This chain links TRBV11-2 with TRBJ1-3; D is unclear. There are 12 residues in the CDR3. The V gene lost 6 bases and the J gene lost 4 bases, with 7 bases spanning the gap. Germline V CDR1 and CDR2: SGHAT, FQNNGV. This CDR3 is CASSLQGNTIYF. The CDR3, as DNA: TGTGCCAGCAGTTTACAGGGAAACACCATATATTTT.

The chain links TRBV7-2 to TRBJ2-2; TRBD2 agrees at 10 bases. This CDR3 spans 18 amino acids. J gave up 4 bases and V 4 bases, and 12 bases lay outside the gene matches. Germline-derived CDR1 and CDR2 are SGHTA and FQGNSA. The CDR3 region is CASSSLPSGSRPTGELFF. The DNA for the CDR3 is TGTGCCAGCAGCTCCCTTCCTAGCGGGAGTCGGCCCACCGGGGAGCTGTTTTTT.

The rearrangement uses TRBV9 and TRBJ1-5; 7 bases match TRBD1. Germline assignment: CDR1 SGDLS and CDR2 YYNGEE. J lost 5 bases, V lost 0 bases, and 2 bases had no gene match. CDR3 length equals 14 residues. CDR3 region: CASSVGQGYQPQHF. The DNA for the CDR3 is TGTGCCAGCAGCGTAGGACAGGGATATCAGCCCCAGCATTTT.

CDR3 sequence (DNA): TGTGCCAGCAGCTCCACAGGGAAAAGTGGAAACACCATATATTTT. It specifies CASSSTGKSGNTIYF. The V gene is TRBV9, the J gene TRBJ1-3; TRBD1 might be the D (6 bases). This CDR3 contains 15 residues. V dropped 4 bases and J dropped 3 bases, with 14 bases sitting between them. Germline CDR1 and CDR2: SGDLS and YYNGEE.

This clone was seen a single time. The rearrangement uses TRBV5-6 and TRBJ2-1; the D gene is possibly TRBD2 (6 bases). Trimming shortened V by 3 bases and J by 7 bases, and 17 bases separated the two germline ends. This CDR3 spans 15 amino acids. Germline V CDR1 and CDR2: SGHDT, YYEEEE. CDR3 DNA: TGTGCCAGCAGCTCCCCTAGGGAGGCAAATAATGAGCAGTTCTTC. The encoded protein is CASSSPREANNEQFF.

The J gene is TRBJ1-1, the V gene TRBV5-1; D gene unclear. The CDR3 length is 14 residues. V was cut by 2 bases and J by 0 bases, with 8 bases left in between. Germline CDR1 SGHRS, CDR2 YFSETQ. The CDR3 DNA sequence: TGCGCCAGCAGCTTAGGGAGTTTGAACACTGAAGCTTTCTTT. Residues: CASSLGSLNTEAFF. Variable domain in full (rest from reference TRBV5-1 and TRBJ1-1): KAGVTQTPRYLIKTRGQQVTLSCSPISGHRSVSWYQQTPGQGLQFLFEYFSETQRNKGNFPGRFSGRQFSNSRSEMNVSTLELGDSALYLCASSLGSLNTEAFFGQGTRLTVV.

V is TRBV9 and J is TRBJ1-2; 8 positions match TRBD1. The CDR3 sequence is 14 residues long. J gave up 4 bases and V 5 bases, and 7 bases lay outside the gene matches. Germline V gene sequence: CDR1 SGDLS, CDR2 YYNGEE. CDR3 nucleotides: TGTGCCAGCAGACCAGGGGGCGCTAGCTATGGCTACACCTTC. Translating it yields CASRPGGASYGYTF.

This clone was seen only a few times. In DNA form, the CDR3 reads TGTGCCAGCTCACCGCCTGGGACTAGCGGGGGCCCCTTAAGCACAGATACGCAGTATTTT. This gives the protein CASSPPGTSGGPLSTDTQYF. The chain is built from TRBV18 and TRBJ2-3, with 14 bases that match TRBD2. In germline, CDR1 is KGHSH, CDR2 LQKENI. This CDR3 has 20 amino acids. V shed 3 bases and J 0 bases; nucleotides not matched to a gene: 11.

The chain couples TRBV28 to TRBJ1-5; 7 bases fit TRBD1. The CDR3 covers 19 residues. Germline-derived CDR1 and CDR2 are MDHEN and SYDVKM. With 2 bases clipped from V and 1 base from J, the junction kept 14 bases outside the gene matches. Here the CDR3 DNA reads TGTGCCAGCAGTTTAGTCCGCCGTGCAGGGGGAGTAAGCAATCAGCCCCAGCATTTT. It codes for CASSLVRRAGGVSNQPQHF.

This clone was seen a handful of times. The chain carries TRBV18 and TRBJ1-6; possible D gene TRBD1, 6 bases. This CDR3 spans 15 amino acids. Looked up from germline, CDR1 is KGHSH and CDR2 is LQKENI. The ends were cut back, 6 bases at V and 8 bases at J, with 17 bases in the middle. The CDR3: CASSPGGGADSPLHF. CDR3 in DNA: TGTGCCAGCTCCCCAGGCGGGGGCGCGGATTCACCCCTCCACTTT.

The chain combines TRBV6-2 or TRBV6-3 with TRBJ2-1; 9 bases match TRBD2. V shed 0 bases and J 4 bases; nucleotides not matched to a gene: 7. The germline CDR1 and CDR2 sequences are MNHEY and SVGEGT. This CDR3 comprises 17 residues. Here the CDR3 DNA reads TGTGCCAGCAGTTACTCATCTCTAGCGGGAAAGTACAATGAGCAGTTCTTC. Protein product: CASSYSSLAGKYNEQFF.

There are a few counts of this clone. The chain joins TRBV5-8 to TRBJ1-5, with a tentative D call TRBD1 (6 bases). Per the germline V gene, CDR1 is SGHTS and CDR2 is YDEGEE. Between the trimmed V and J ends, which lost 4 bases and 0 bases, there was a span of 11 bases. The CDR3 consists of 15 residues. Here the CDR3 reads CASSIQGYSNQPQHF. The CDR3 nucleotides read TGTGCCAGCAGCATACAGGGTTATAGCAATCAGCCCCAGCATTTT.

The chain employs TRBV19 and TRBJ2-2; D unclear. The V and J ends lost 9 bases and 4 bases respectively, with 12 bases between them. This CDR3 spans 13 amino acids. Germline V gene lookup returns CDR1 LNHDA and CDR2 SQIVND (reference sequence). The CDR3 loop reads CASRTETTGELFF. CDR3 nucleotides: TGTGCCAGCAGAACAGAGACCACCGGGGAGCTGTTTTTT.

There are a few counts of this clone. This sequence joins TRBV7-9 and TRBJ2-7; 7 bases line up with TRBD1. This CDR3 contains 12 residues. Germline V CDR1 and CDR2: SEHNR, FQNEAQ (reference sequence). V gave up 5 bases and J gave up 5 bases; unmatched junction bases: 3. The DNA for the CDR3 is TGTGCCAGCAGCACCACAGGGGACGAGCAGTACGTC. This sequence encodes CASSTTGDEQYV.